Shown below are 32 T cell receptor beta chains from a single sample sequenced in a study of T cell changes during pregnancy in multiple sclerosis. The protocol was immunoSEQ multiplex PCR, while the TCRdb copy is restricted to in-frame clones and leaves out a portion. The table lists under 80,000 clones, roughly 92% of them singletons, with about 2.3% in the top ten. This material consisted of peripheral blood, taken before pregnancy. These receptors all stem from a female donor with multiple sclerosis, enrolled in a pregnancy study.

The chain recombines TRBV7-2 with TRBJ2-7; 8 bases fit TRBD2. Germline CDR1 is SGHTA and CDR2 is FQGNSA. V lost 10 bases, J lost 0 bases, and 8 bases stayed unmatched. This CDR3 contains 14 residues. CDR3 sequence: CATKPSGGSYEQYF. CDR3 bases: TGTGCCACAAAGCCCAGCGGGGGCTCCTACGAGCAGTACTTC.

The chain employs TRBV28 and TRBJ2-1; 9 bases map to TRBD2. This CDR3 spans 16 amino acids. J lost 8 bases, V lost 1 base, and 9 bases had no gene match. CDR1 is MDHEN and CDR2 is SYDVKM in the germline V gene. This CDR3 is CASSLLRSGSRDEQFF. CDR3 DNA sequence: TGTGCCAGCAGTTTATTACGTAGCGGGAGTAGGGATGAGCAGTTCTTC. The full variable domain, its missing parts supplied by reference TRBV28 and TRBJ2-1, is DVKVTQSSRYLVKRTGEKVFLECVQDMDHENMFWYRQDPGLGLRLIYFSYDVKMKEKGDIPEGYSVSREKKERFSLILESASTNQTSMYLCASSLLRSGSRDEQFFGPGTRLTVL.

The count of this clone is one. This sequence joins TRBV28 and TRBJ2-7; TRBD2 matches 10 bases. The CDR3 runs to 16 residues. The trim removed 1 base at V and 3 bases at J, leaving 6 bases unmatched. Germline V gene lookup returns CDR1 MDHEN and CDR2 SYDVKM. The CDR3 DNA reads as TGTGCCAGCAGTTTATTTGGAGCGGGAGGGGTCTACGAGCAGTACTTC. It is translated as CASSLFGAGGVYEQYF.

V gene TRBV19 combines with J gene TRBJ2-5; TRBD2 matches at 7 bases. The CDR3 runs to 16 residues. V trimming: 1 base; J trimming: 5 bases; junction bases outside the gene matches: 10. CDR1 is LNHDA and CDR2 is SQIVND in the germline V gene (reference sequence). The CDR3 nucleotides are TGTGCCAGTAGTATAGGAAGCGGGGCGGTTGAGGAGACCCAGTACTTC. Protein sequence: CASSIGSGAVEETQYF.

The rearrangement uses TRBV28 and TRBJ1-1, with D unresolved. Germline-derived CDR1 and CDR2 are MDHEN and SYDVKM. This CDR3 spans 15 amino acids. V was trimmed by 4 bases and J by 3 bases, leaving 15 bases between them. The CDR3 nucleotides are TGTGCCAGCAGTTCCCTGACCCTGAGGGACACTGAAGCTTTCTTT. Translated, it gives CASSSLTLRDTEAFF.

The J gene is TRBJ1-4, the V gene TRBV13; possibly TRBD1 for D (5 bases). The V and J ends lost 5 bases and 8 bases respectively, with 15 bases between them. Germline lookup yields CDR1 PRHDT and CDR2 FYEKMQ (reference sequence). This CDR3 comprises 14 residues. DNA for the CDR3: TGTGCCAGCAGCCTCCGGACACAAGGGGAAAAACTGTTTTTT. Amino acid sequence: CASSLRTQGEKLFF.

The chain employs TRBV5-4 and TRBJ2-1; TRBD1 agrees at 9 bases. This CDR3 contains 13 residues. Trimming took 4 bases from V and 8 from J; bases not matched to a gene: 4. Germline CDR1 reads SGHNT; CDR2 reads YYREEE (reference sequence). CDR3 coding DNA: TGTGCCAGCAGCCCACAGGGGGCCGATGAGCAGTTCTTC. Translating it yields CASSPQGADEQFF.

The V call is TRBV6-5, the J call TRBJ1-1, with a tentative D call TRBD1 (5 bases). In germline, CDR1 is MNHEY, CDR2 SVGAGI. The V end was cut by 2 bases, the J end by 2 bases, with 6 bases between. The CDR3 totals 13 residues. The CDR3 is CASSYRGNTEAFF. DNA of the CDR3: TGTGCCAGCAGTTACAGGGGAAACACTGAAGCTTTCTTT.

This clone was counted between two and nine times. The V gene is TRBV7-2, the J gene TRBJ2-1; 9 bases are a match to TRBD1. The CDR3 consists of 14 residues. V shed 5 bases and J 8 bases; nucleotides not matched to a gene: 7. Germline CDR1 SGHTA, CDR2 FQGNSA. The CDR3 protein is CASSPGQGRDEQFF. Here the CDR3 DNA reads TGTGCCAGCAGCCCTGGACAGGGGCGGGATGAGCAGTTCTTC. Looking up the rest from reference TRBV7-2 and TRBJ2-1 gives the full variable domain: GAGVSQSPSNKVTEKGKDVELRCDPISGHTALYWYRQSLGQGLEFLIYFQGNSAPDKSGLPSDRFSAERTGGSVSTLTIQRTQQEDSAVYLCASSPGQGRDEQFFGPGTRLTVL.

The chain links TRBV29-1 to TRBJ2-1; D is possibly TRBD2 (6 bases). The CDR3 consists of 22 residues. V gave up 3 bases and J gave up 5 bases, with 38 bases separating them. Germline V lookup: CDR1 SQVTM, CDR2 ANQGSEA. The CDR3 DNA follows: TGCAGCGTTGACAGCTATTCTAGTTCCCCGGACACCCCCAGTGCGGGAAACAATGAGCAGTTCTTC. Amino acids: CSVDSYSSSPDTPSAGNNEQFF.

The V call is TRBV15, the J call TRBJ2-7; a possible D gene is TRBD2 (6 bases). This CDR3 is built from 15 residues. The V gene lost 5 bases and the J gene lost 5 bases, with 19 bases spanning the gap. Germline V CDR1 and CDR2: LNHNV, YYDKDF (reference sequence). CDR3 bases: TGTGCCACCAGCCCGACGGGAGCCCCTACCCACGAGCAGTACTTC. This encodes CATSPTGAPTHEQYF. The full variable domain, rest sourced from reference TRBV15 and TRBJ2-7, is DAMVIQNPRYQVTQFGKPVTLSCSQTLNHNVMYWYQQKSSQAPKLLFHYYDKDFNNEADTPDNFQSRRPNTSFCFLDIRSPGLGDTAMYLCATSPTGAPTHEQYFGPGTRLTVT.

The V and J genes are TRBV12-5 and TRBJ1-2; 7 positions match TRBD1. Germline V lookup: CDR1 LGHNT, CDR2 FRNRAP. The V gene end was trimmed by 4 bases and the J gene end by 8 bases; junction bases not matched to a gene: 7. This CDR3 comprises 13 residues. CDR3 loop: CASGSTGVDGYTF. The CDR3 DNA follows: TGTGCTAGTGGTTCCACAGGGGTGGACGGCTACACCTTC.

CDR3 in amino acids: CAISETSGRPETQYF. In DNA, the CDR3 is TGTGCCATCAGTGAGACTAGCGGGAGACCCGAGACCCAGTACTTC. The chain employs TRBV10-3 and TRBJ2-5; TRBD2 matches 11 bases. Germline V gene lookup returns CDR1 ENHRY and CDR2 SYGVKD. The CDR3 runs to 15 residues. The V segment lost 2 bases and the J segment 5 bases; nucleotides outside the gene matches: 4.

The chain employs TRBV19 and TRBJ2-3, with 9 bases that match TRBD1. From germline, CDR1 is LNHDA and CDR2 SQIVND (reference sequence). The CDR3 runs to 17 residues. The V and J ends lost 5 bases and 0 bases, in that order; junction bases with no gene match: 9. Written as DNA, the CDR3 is TGTGCCAGTAGTTTGACAGGGGGTATTTTCAGCACAGATACGCAGTATTTT. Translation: CASSLTGGIFSTDTQYF.

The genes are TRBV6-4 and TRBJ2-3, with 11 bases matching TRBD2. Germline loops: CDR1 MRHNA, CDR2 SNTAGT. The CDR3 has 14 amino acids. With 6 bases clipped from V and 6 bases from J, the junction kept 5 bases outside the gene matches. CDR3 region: CASSLTSGSDTQYF. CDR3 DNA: TGTGCCAGCAGCCTCACTAGCGGGAGTGATACGCAGTATTTT.

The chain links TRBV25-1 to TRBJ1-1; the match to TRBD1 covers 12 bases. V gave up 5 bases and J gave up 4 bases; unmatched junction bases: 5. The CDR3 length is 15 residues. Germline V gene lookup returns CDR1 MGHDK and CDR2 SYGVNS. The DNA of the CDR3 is TGTGCCAGCAGTCCGGGACAGGGGGCGAGCACTGAAGCTTTCTTT. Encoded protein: CASSPGQGASTEAFF.

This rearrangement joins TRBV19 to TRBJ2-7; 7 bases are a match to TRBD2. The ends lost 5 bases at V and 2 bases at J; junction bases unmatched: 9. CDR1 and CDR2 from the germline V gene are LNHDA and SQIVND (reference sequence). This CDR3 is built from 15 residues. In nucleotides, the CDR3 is TGTGCCAGTAGTTACCAAGCGGGGCATCCCTACGAGCAGTACTTC. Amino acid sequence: CASSYQAGHPYEQYF.

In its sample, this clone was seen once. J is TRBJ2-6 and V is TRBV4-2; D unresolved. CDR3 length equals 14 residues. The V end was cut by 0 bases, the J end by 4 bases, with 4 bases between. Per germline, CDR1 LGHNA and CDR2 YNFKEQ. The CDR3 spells CASSQDLGANVLTF. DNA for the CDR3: TGTGCCAGCAGCCAAGACCTGGGGGCCAACGTCCTGACTTTC.

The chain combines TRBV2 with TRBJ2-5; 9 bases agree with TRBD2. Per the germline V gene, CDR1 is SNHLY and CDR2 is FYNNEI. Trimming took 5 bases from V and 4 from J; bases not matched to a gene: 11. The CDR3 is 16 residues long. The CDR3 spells CASSTAGSGRRETQYF. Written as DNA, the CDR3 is TGTGCCAGCAGTACGGCTGGTAGCGGGAGACGAGAGACCCAGTACTTC.

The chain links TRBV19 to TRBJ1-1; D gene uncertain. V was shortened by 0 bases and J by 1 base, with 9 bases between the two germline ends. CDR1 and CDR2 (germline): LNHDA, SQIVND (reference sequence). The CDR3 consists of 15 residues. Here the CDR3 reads CASSIDHAGNTEAFF. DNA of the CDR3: TGTGCCAGTAGTATAGATCACGCAGGGAACACTGAAGCTTTCTTT.

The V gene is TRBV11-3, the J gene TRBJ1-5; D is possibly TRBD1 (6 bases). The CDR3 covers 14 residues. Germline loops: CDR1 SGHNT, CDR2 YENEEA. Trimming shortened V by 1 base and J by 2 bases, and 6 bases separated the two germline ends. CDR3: CASSLAGGNQPQHF. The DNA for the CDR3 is TGTGCCAGCAGCTTAGCAGGGGGCAATCAGCCCCAGCATTTT.

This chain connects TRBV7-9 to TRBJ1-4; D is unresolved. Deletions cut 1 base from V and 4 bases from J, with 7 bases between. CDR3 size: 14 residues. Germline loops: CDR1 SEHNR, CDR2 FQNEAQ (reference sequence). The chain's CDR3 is CASSLGHGNEKLFF. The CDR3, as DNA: TGTGCCAGCAGCTTAGGCCACGGTAATGAAAAACTGTTTTTT.

CDR3 bases: TGTGCCAGCAGTGAGGGGACAGGGGCAGGAGAGCAGTACTTC. Its translation is CASSEGTGAGEQYF. The V and J genes are TRBV6-1 and TRBJ2-7; 10 nucleotides line up with TRBD1. The germline gives CDR1 MNHNS, CDR2 SASEGT. The CDR3 runs 14 residues. V dropped 3 bases and J dropped 7; count of bases not matched to a gene: 6.

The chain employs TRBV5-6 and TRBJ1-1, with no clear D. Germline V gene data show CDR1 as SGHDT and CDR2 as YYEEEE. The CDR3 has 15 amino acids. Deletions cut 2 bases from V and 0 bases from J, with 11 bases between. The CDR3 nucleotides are TGTGCCAGCAGCTTACTAGGACGGATGAACACTGAAGCTTTCTTT. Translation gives CASSLLGRMNTEAFF.

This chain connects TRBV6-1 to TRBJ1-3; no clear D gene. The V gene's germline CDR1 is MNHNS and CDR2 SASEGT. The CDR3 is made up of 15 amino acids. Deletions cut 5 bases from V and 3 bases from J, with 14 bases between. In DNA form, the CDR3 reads TGTGCCAGCAGTATGTATGAGGCCATTGGAAACACCATATATTTT. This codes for CASSMYEAIGNTIYF.

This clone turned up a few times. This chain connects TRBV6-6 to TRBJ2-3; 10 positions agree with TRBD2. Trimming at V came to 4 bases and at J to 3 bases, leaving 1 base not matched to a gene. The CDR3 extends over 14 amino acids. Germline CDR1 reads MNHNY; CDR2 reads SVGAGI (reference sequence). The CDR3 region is CASSSSGRTDTQYF. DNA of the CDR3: TGTGCCAGCAGTTCTAGCGGGAGAACAGATACGCAGTATTTT.

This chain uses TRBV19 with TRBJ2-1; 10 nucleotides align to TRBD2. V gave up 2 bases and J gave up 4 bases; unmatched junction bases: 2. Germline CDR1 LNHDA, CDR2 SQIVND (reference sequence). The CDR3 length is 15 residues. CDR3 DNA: TGTGCCAGTAGTATACCAGCGGGAGGGTACAATGAGCAGTTCTTC. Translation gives CASSIPAGGYNEQFF.

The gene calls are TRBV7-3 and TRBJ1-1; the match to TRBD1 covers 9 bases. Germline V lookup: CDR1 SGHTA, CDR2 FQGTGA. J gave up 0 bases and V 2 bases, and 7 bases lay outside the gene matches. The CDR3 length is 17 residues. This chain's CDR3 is CASSLGGTGRMNTEAFF. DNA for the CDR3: TGTGCCAGCAGCTTAGGGGGGACAGGGAGGATGAACACTGAAGCTTTCTTT.

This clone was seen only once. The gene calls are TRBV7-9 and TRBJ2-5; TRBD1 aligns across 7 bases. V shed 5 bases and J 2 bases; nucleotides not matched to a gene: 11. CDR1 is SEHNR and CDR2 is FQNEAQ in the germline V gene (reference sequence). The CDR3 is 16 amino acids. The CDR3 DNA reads TGTGCCAGCAGCCCACGGACAGGTTTTAGACAAGAGACCCAGTACTTC. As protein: CASSPRTGFRQETQYF.

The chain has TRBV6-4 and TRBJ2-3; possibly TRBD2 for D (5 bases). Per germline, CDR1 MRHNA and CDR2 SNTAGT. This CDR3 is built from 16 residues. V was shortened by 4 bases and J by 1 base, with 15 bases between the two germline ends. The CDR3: CASSARAGDGTDTQYF. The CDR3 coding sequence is TGTGCCAGCAGTGCGAGGGCAGGTGATGGCACAGATACGCAGTATTTT.

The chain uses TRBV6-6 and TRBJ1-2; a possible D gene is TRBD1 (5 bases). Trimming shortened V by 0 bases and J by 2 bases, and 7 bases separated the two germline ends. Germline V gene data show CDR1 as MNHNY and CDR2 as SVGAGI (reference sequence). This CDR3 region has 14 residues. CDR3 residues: CASSYSGGNYGYTF. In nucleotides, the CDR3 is TGTGCCAGCAGTTACTCGGGGGGGAACTATGGCTACACCTTC.

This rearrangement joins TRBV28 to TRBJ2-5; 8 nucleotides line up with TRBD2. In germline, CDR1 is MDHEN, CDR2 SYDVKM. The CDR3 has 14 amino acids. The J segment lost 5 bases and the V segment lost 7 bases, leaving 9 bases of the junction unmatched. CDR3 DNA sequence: TGTGCCAGCACCCCGGGGGGGGCCCAGGAGACCCAGTACTTC. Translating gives CASTPGGAQETQYF.